These 20 T cell receptor beta chains came from one sample sequenced in a study of blood T cell repertoires in COVID-19. Assay used: immunoSEQ multiplex PCR; TCRdb lists only in-frame clones, some missing. This sample has a few hundred thousand clones, with 84% found just once. Sequencing was done on a sample of peripheral blood. The source of these receptors is an elderly woman with COVID-19, enrolled during active disease.

V is TRBV7-9 and J is TRBJ1-4; 12 nucleotides line up with TRBD1. Per germline, CDR1 SEHNR and CDR2 FQNEAQ (reference sequence). J was trimmed by 0 bases and V by 7 bases; bases with no gene match: 12. CDR3 length: 19 residues. CDR3 loop: CASTPGQGASFATNEKLFF. For the CDR3, the DNA is TGTGCCAGCACCCCGGGACAGGGGGCCTCTTTTGCAACTAATGAAAAACTGTTTTTT.

This clone was seen more than once but under ten times. The chain links TRBV7-2 to TRBJ1-5; D perhaps matches TRBD1 (5 bases). Trimming removed 5 bases at V and 7 bases at J, with 18 bases between. The CDR3 totals 15 residues. CDR1 and CDR2 (germline): SGHTA, FQGNSA. CDR3 coding DNA: TGTGCCAGCAGCCCTGGAGGGGCAGGATCCCAGCCCCAGCATTTT. Translation: CASSPGGAGSQPQHF.

A note on this clone: Germline is not matched at one junction end, which may reflect a read error. The V and J genes are TRBV20-1 and TRBJ2-3; D gene unclear. Germline V gene lookup returns CDR1 DFQATT and CDR2 SNEGSKA (reference sequence). The CDR3 length is 13 residues. The CDR3 DNA sequence: TGCAGTGCTAGTGGTAGTAGCAAAGATACGCAGTATTTT. Translation: CSASGSSKDTQYF.

A single count supports this clone. The chain employs TRBV5-1 and TRBJ1-6; 8 positions match TRBD1. The length of the CDR3 is 15 residues. In germline, CDR1 is SGHRS, CDR2 YFSETQ. V dropped 2 bases and J dropped 9; count of bases not matched to a gene: 7. The DNA for the CDR3 is TGCGCCAGCAGCTTTGGTCAGGGACAGGTTTCACCCCTCCACTTT. Translation gives CASSFGQGQVSPLHF.

Only one count was recorded for this clone. The V call is TRBV3-1 (or the pseudogene TRBV3-2), the J call TRBJ1-1; D may be TRBD1 (6 bases). The ends were cut back, 4 bases at V and 4 bases at J, with 16 bases in the middle. The length of the CDR3 is 15 residues. Looked up from germline, CDR1 is LGHDT and CDR2 is YNNKEL (reference sequence). CDR3 sequence reads: CASSPLLGGGTEAFF. The CDR3 DNA reads as TGTGCCAGCAGCCCACTTCTAGGGGGGGGCACTGAAGCTTTCTTT.

This chain uses TRBV10-2 with TRBJ1-6, with TRBD1 matching 7 bases. The J segment lost 9 bases and the V segment lost 0 bases, leaving 11 bases of the junction unmatched. This CDR3 region has 17 residues. Germline V gene data show CDR1 as WSHSY and CDR2 as SAAADI. CDR3 loop: CASSESKGTVVASPLHF. The CDR3 DNA reads TGCGCCAGCAGTGAGTCGAAAGGGACAGTCGTTGCTTCACCCCTCCACTTT.

This chain connects TRBV5-5 to TRBJ1-6, with D perhaps matching TRBD1 (5 bases). The CDR3 length is 14 residues. The V gene lost 5 bases and the J gene lost 7 bases, with 13 bases spanning the gap. Germline V gene sequence: CDR1 SGHKS, CDR2 YYEKEE (reference sequence). The CDR3 DNA sequence: TGTGCCAGCAGGGGGGGGACCCCGAATTCACCCCTCCACTTT. This sequence encodes CASRGGTPNSPLHF.

This chain uses TRBV3-1 (or the pseudogene TRBV3-2) with TRBJ1-3; D is ambiguous. CDR1 is LGHDT, CDR2 YNNKEL, per germline (reference sequence). The V gene lost 2 bases and the J gene lost 0 bases, with 17 bases spanning the gap. The CDR3 totals 18 residues. CDR3 amino acids: CASSQSDGKGASGNTIYF. The CDR3 nucleotides are TGTGCCAGCAGCCAATCCGACGGTAAGGGAGCCTCTGGAAACACCATATATTTT.

The chain couples TRBV28 to TRBJ2-2, with 9 bases lining up with TRBD1. This CDR3 comprises 16 residues. CDR1 MDHEN and CDR2 SYDVKM come from the germline V gene. V lost 5 bases to trimming and J lost 6 bases; unmatched junction nucleotides: 10. CDR3: CASSPPGTGKAGELFF. In DNA form, the CDR3 reads TGTGCCAGCAGTCCCCCCGGGACAGGGAAGGCCGGGGAGCTGTTTTTT.

This clone has just one count. The chain has TRBV6-5 and TRBJ2-7; D perhaps matches TRBD2 (7 bases). This CDR3 is 15 amino acids long. The V and J ends lost 8 bases and 1 base respectively, with 18 bases between them. CDR1 is MNHEY, CDR2 SVGAGI, per germline. CDR3 DNA sequence: TGTGCCAGCCGCTCACCGGGGGGCCCTTCCTACGAGCAGTACTTC. This translates into CASRSPGGPSYEQYF.

The V gene is TRBV5-6, the J gene TRBJ1-4; D remains ambiguous. The germline V gene encodes CDR1 SGHDT and CDR2 YYEEEE. The V gene lost 3 bases and the J gene lost 0 bases, with 6 bases spanning the gap. The CDR3 has 14 residues. CDR3 DNA: TGTGCCAGCAGCTATAGTGCAACTAATGAAAAACTGTTTTTT. Amino acid sequence: CASSYSATNEKLFF.

The chain carries TRBV6-1 and TRBJ2-3; 7 bases map to TRBD2. Trimming at V came to 2 bases and at J to 1 base, leaving 6 bases not matched to a gene. The CDR3 has 16 residues. Germline CDR1 MNHNS, CDR2 SASEGT. CDR3 region: CASSEWGGRGTDTQYF. The CDR3 DNA reads TGTGCCAGCAGTGAATGGGGGGGAAGAGGCACAGATACGCAGTATTTT.

This rearrangement joins TRBV19 to TRBJ1-5; D gene unclear. Germline V gene lookup returns CDR1 LNHDA and CDR2 SQIVND (reference sequence). Trimming removed 1 base from V and 5 bases from J, with 9 bases in between. This CDR3 comprises 14 residues. The CDR3 region has the DNA TGTGCCAGTAGTATAGGAGGGAGGGATCAGCCCCAGCATTTT. Its protein is CASSIGGRDQPQHF.

This rearrangement joins TRBV14 to TRBJ2-1; D is perhaps TRBD1 (5 bases). The CDR3 extends over 13 amino acids. The V gene's germline CDR1 is SGHDN and CDR2 FVKESK. The V end was cut by 0 bases, the J end by 9 bases, with 9 bases between. In DNA form, the CDR3 reads TGTGCCAGCAGCCAAGAGGACATATTTGAGCAGTTCTTC. Amino acids: CASSQEDIFEQFF.

The chain recombines TRBV18 with TRBJ1-3; TRBD1 matches at 8 bases. From germline, CDR1 is KGHSH and CDR2 LQKENI. V lost 3 bases and J lost 0; bases outside the gene matches: 7. This CDR3 region has 17 residues. The CDR3 reads CASSPTTGAYSGNTIYF. The CDR3, as DNA: TGTGCCAGCTCACCGACGACAGGGGCTTACTCTGGAAACACCATATATTTT.

Concerning this clone itself: The same CDR3 is also encoded by other DNA sequences in this sample. The chain links TRBV29-1 to TRBJ2-5; possible D gene TRBD1, 7 bases. Germline assignment: CDR1 SQVTM and CDR2 ANQGSEA. This CDR3 contains 13 residues. V lost 6 bases and J 4 bases, leaving 15 bases between the germline ends. Written as DNA, the CDR3 is TGCAGCGTCCGACAGGGAGGAGGAGAGACCCAGTACTTC. Protein product: CSVRQGGGETQYF.

This clone has just one count. This chain connects TRBV12-3 or TRBV12-4 to TRBJ2-2, with 7 bases identical to TRBD1. Unmatched junction bases numbered 5, after V lost 7 bases and J lost 6 bases. The CDR3 totals 13 residues. The CDR3, as DNA: TGTGCCAGCAATAAAAGGGGGCCCGGGGAGCTGTTTTTT. Amino acids: CASNKRGPGELFF.

This chain joins TRBV14 and TRBJ1-6, with D possibly being TRBD1 (6 bases). Germline CDR1 reads SGHDN; CDR2 reads FVKESK. V was trimmed by 0 bases and J by 6 bases, leaving 15 bases between them. CDR3 length equals 17 residues. The DNA for the CDR3 is TGTGCCAGCAGCCAAGATGGGGGGGACAAAAGTAATTCACCCCTCCACTTT. Its protein is CASSQDGGDKSNSPLHF.

The V gene is TRBV7-2, the J gene TRBJ1-1; no clear D. V lost 5 bases, J lost 11 bases, and 21 bases lay in between. The V gene's germline CDR1 is SGHTA and CDR2 FQGNSA. This CDR3 has 14 residues. The chain's CDR3 is CASSPHIVPSQAFF. CDR3 DNA sequence: TGTGCCAGCAGCCCACATATCGTGCCGTCGCAGGCTTTCTTT.

In this sample, this clone turned up a few times. V usage is TRBV5-5 and J usage is TRBJ1-5; maybe TRBD1 (6 bases). This CDR3 spans 15 amino acids. V shed 8 bases and J shed 0 bases, with 15 bases lying between them. Germline loops: CDR1 SGHKS, CDR2 YYEKEE (reference sequence). The CDR3 DNA follows: TGTGCCAGTAATAGACAGGTGGATAGCAATCAGCCCCAGCATTTT. This translates into CASNRQVDSNQPQHF.